The 5 T cell receptor beta chains below all came from one sample that was sequenced in a study of cytomegalovirus exposure and HLA in healthy donors. Primers: 60 Vbeta forward and 13 Jbeta reverse. Measured with immunoSEQ multiplex PCR; TCRdb has only the in-frame clones, and not every one. This sample has some 97,000 clones, with 84% found just once. The specimen was PBMCs. These receptors all come from a woman in her late teens or twenties in good health and CMV-seronegative.

The chain uses TRBV7-6 and TRBJ2-3; 7 bases match TRBD1. The CDR3 runs 16 residues. V was clipped by 5 bases and J by 3 bases; unmatched bases: 11. CDR1 and CDR2 (germline): SGHVS, FNYEAQ. CDR3 region: CASSPLTGTATDTQYF. CDR3 DNA sequence: TGTGCCAGCAGCCCCCTCACTGGGACAGCTACAGATACGCAGTATTTT.

This clone occurred once. The chain uses TRBV5-6 and TRBJ2-7; maybe TRBD1 (6 bases). Trimming took 4 bases from V and 3 from J, leaving 20 bases between them. The CDR3 is 16 amino acids. Per the germline V gene, CDR1 is SGHDT and CDR2 is YYEEEE. CDR3 in DNA: TGTGCCAGCAGCCTCCGAGAGGGCAGGGGCTACTACGAGCAGTACTTC. Protein product: CASSLREGRGYYEQYF.

Concerning this clone: A read error may account for a junction end that differs from germline. V is TRBV7-9 and J is TRBJ2-1; 7 nucleotides align to TRBD2. Per germline, CDR1 SEHNR and CDR2 FQNEAQ (reference sequence). There are 17 residues in the CDR3. DNA for the CDR3: TGTTCCAGCAGCAGAGATGGGGTTGGGGGAGGGCTGAGTGAGCAGTTCTTC. Protein sequence: CSSSRDGVGGGLSEQFF.

The V gene is TRBV19, the J gene TRBJ1-6; TRBD1 might be the D (6 bases). The CDR3 sequence is 13 residues long. V was shortened by 5 bases and J by 7 bases, with 9 bases between the two germline ends. CDR1 is LNHDA and CDR2 is SQIVND in the germline V gene (reference sequence). The CDR3 sequence: CASSGQINSPLHF. In nucleotides, the CDR3 is TGTGCCAGTAGTGGACAGATAAATTCACCCCTCCACTTT.

This chain connects TRBV18 to TRBJ1-1; D gene ambiguous. The V end lost 3 bases, the J end lost 4 bases, and 15 bases lay between the germline ends. Germline V gene sequence: CDR1 KGHSH, CDR2 LQKENI. The CDR3 extends over 15 amino acids. This CDR3 reads CASSPEGGGFTEAFF. Written as DNA, the CDR3 is TGTGCCAGCTCACCGGAGGGAGGAGGTTTCACTGAAGCTTTCTTT.